These 3 T cell receptor beta chains were all obtained from the same sample, sequenced in a study of T cell changes during pregnancy in multiple sclerosis. Sequencing used immunoSEQ multiplex PCR; TCRdb keeps in-frame clones, though not all of them. The sample includes about 100,000 clones, approximately 90% seen only once; the top ten take about 2%. The sequenced sample was peripheral blood, obtained after pregnancy. Every receptor here comes from a female donor with multiple sclerosis, enrolled in a pregnancy study.

The rearrangement links TRBV28 to TRBJ2-7; 10 bases match TRBD1. Trimming took 7 bases from V and 0 from J; bases not matched to a gene: 9. The CDR3 consists of 16 residues. Per the germline V gene, CDR1 is MDHEN and CDR2 is SYDVKM. For the CDR3, the DNA is TGTGCCAGCACTCGGACAGGGGGGGACGTCTCCTACGAGCAGTACTTC. Its translation: CASTRTGGDVSYEQYF.

J is TRBJ2-2 and V is TRBV28; TRBD1 is a possible D gene (6 bases). Looked up from germline, CDR1 is MDHEN and CDR2 is SYDVKM. The CDR3 sequence is 12 residues long. The V end lost 6 bases, the J end lost 6 bases, and 8 bases lay between the germline ends. DNA for the CDR3: TGTGCCAGCAGAGGGGGAGCCGGGGAGCTGTTTTTT. Protein product: CASRGGAGELFF.

This chain connects TRBV7-2 to TRBJ1-2, with no clear D. Germline values: CDR1 SGHTA, CDR2 FQGNSA. Trimming stripped 6 bases from V and 8 bases from J, with 19 bases between. The CDR3 extends over 14 amino acids. CDR3 loop: CASRGSLSEAGYTF. As DNA, the CDR3 is TGTGCCAGCAGGGGTTCACTCAGCGAGGCGGGCTACACCTTC.